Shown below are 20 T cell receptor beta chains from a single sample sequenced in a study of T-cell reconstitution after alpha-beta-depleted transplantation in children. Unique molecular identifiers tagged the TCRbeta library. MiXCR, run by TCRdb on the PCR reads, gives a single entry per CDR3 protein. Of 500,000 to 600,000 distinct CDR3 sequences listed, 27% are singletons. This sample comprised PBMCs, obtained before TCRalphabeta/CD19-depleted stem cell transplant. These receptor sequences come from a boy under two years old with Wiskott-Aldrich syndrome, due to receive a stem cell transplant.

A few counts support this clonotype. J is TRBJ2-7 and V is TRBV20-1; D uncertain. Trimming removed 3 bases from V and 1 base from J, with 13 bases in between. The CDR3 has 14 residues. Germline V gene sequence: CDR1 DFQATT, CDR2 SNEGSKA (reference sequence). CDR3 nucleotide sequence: TGCAGTGCTAGCCCTGGATCCTCTTCCTACGAGCAGTACTTC. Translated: CSASPGSSSYEQYF.

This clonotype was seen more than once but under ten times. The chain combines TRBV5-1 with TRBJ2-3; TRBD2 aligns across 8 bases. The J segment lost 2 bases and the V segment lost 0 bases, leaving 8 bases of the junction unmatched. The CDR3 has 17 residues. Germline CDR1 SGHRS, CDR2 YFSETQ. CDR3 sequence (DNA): TGCGCCAGCAGCTTGGAAGGGGCGGGAGGCCCCACAGATACGCAGTATTTT. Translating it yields CASSLEGAGGPTDTQYF.

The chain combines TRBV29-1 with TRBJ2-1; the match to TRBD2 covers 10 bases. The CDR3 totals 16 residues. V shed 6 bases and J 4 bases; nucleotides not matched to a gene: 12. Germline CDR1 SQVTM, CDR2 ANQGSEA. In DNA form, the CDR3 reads TGCAGCGTAGACAAGCCGGGACTAGCGACGTACAATGAGCAGTTCTTC. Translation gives CSVDKPGLATYNEQFF.

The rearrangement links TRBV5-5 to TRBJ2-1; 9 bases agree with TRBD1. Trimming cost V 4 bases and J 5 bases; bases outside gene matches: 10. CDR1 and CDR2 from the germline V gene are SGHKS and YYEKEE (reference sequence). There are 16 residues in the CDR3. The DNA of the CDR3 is TGTGCCAGCAGCCCGAGGTTGGGACAGGGAGACAATGAGCAGTTCTTC. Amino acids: CASSPRLGQGDNEQFF.

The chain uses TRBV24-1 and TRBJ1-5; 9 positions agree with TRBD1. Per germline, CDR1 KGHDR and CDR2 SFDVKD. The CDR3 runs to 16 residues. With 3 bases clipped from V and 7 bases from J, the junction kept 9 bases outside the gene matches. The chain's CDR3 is CATSDAGTGMGQPQHF. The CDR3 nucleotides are TGTGCCACCAGTGATGCCGGGACAGGGATGGGCCAGCCCCAGCATTTT.

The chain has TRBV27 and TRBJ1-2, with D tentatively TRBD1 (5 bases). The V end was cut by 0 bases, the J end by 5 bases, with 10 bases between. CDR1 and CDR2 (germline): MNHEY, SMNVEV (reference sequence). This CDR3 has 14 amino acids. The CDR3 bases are TGTGCCAGCAGTTTATCGCGTGGGGGTTATGGCTACACCTTC. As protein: CASSLSRGGYGYTF.

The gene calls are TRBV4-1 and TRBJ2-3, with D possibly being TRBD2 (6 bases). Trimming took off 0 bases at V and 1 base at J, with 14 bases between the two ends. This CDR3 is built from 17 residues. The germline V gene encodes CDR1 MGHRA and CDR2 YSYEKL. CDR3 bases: TGCGCCAGCAGCCAAGATGAGCGGGCGTGGGGCACAGATACGCAGTATTTT. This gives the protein CASSQDERAWGTDTQYF.

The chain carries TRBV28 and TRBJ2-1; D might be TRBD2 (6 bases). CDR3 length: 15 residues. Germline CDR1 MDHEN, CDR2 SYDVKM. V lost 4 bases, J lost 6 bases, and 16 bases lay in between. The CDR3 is CASSSPGLSPNEQFF. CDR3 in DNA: TGTGCCAGCAGTTCGCCGGGACTCTCTCCCAATGAGCAGTTCTTC.

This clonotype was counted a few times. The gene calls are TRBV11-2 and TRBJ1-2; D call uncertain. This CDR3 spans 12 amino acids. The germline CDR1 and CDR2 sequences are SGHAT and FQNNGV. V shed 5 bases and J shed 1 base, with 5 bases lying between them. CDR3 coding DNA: TGTGCCAGCAGCGGGATTAACTATGGCTACACCTTC. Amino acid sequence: CASSGINYGYTF.

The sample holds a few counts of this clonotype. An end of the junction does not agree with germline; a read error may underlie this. DNA for the CDR3: TGTGCCAGCAGCCTCATCCAAACGGGACTAGCCCTCTTC. The encoded protein is CASSLIQTGLALF. J is TRBJ2-1 and V is TRBV7-9; 9 bases line up with TRBD2. Germline values: CDR1 SEHNR, CDR2 FQNEAQ (reference sequence). There are 13 residues in the CDR3.

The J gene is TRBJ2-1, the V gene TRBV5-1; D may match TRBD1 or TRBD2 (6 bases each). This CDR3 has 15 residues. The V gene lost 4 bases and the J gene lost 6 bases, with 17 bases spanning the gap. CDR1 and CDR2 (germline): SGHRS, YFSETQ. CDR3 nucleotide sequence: TGCGCCAGCAGCCTGTACAGGGAAGCGGGCAATGAGCAGTTCTTC. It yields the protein CASSLYREAGNEQFF.

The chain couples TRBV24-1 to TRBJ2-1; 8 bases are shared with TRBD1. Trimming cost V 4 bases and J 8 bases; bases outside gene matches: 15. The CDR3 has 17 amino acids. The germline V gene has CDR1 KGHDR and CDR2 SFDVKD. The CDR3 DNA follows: TGTGCCACCAGTGACTCGACCCCCGGGACAGGTCATGATGAGCAGTTCTTC. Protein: CATSDSTPGTGHDEQFF.

The CDR3 loop is CSARVLTGNTEAFF. The CDR3 DNA follows: TGCAGTGCTAGAGTCTTAACCGGGAACACTGAAGCTTTCTTT. The chain joins TRBV20-1 to TRBJ1-1; D not certain. Trimming took 1 base from V and 1 from J, leaving 10 bases between them. Germline CDR1 and CDR2: DFQATT and SNEGSKA (reference sequence). The CDR3 consists of 14 residues.

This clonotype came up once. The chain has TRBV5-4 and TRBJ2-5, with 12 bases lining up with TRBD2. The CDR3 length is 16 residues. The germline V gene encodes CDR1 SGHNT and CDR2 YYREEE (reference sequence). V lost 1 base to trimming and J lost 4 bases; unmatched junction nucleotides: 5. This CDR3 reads CASSLPSGLAGETQYF. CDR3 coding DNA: TGTGCCAGCAGCTTGCCTTCGGGACTAGCGGGAGAGACCCAGTACTTC. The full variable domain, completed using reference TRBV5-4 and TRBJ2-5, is ETGVTQSPTHLIKTRGQQVTLRCSSQSGHNTVSWYQQALGQGPQFIFQYYREEENGRGNFPPRFSGLQFPNYSSELNVNALELDDSALYLCASSLPSGLAGETQYFGPGTRLLVL.

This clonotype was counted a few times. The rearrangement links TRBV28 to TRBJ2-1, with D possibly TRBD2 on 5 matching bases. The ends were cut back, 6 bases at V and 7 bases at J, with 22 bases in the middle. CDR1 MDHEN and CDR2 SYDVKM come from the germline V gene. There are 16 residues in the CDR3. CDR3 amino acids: CASSRPTSGSRNEQFF. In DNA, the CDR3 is TGTGCCAGCAGCCGCCCAACTAGTGGATCGCGGAATGAGCAGTTCTTC.

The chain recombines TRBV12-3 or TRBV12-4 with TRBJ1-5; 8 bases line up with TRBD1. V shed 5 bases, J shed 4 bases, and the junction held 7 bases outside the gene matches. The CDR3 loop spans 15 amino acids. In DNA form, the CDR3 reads TGTGCCAGCAGTATGCTGGACAGGGTAAATCAGCCCCAGCATTTT. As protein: CASSMLDRVNQPQHF.

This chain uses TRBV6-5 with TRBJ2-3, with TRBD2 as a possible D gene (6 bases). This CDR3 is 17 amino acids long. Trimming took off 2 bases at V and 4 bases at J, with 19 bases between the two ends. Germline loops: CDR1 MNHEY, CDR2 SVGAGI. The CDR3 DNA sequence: TGTGCCAGCAGTTACACCCAGGGACTGGGAAGCGCAGATACGCAGTATTTT. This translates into CASSYTQGLGSADTQYF.

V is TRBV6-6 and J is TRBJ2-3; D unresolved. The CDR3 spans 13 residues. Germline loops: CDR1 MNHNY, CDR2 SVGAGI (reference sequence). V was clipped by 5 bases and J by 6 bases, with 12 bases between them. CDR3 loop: CASSRPGQDTQYF. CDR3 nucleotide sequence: TGTGCCAGCAGTCGACCCGGGCAGGATACGCAGTATTTT.

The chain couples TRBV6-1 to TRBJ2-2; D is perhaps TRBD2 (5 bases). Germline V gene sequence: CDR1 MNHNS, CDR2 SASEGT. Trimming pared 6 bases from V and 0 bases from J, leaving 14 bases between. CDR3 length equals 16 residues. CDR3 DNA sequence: TGTGCCAGCAGCCCACTAGTCCTCTCGAACACCGGGGAGCTGTTTTTT. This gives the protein CASSPLVLSNTGELFF.

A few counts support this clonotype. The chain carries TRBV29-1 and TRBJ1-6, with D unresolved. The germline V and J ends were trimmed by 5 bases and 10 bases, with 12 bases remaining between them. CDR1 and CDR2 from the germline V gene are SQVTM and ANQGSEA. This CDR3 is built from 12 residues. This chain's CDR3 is CSVREAGSPLHF. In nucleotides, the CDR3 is TGCAGCGTTCGGGAGGCTGGCTCACCCCTCCACTTT.